Listed below are T cell receptor beta chains from one sample, sequenced in a study of shared clonotypes between healthy human individuals. Repertoires were generated with immunoSEQ multiplex PCR, while TCRdb's copy carries only in-frame clones and drops some. The table includes about 2,500,000 clones, more than 80% detected once. The sequenced sample was naive CD4+ T cells sorted from blood. The receptor source for this set is a man in his late teens or twenties in good health. Each CDR3 is given with its conserved first and last residue. D genes are given only for firm matches. Clone size is stated in some rows and not others, as once, few, many or a class when expanded.

J gene | D gene | clone size | V gene | CDR3 protein | CDR3 DNA
TRBJ2-3 | . | . | TRBV4-3 | CASSQEGTSTDTQYF | TGCGCCAGCAGCCAAGAAGGTACTTCAACAGATACGCAGTATTTT
TRBJ1-1 | . | . | TRBV5-1 | CASSPGGNTEAFF | TGCGCCAGCAGCCCGGGGGGGAACACTGAAGCTTTCTTT
TRBJ2-5 | TRBD2 | once | TRBV7-2 | CASSLAGGVETQYF | TGTGCCAGCAGTTTAGCGGGAGGGGTAGAGACCCAGTACTTC
TRBJ1-1 | TRBD1 | once | TRBV18 | CASSPTGQAMNTEAFF | TGTGCCAGCTCACCGACGGGACAGGCTATGAACACTGAAGCTTTCTTT
TRBJ2-1 | . | . | TRBV28 | CASSPGGSSYNEQFF | TGTGCCAGCAGTCCAGGGGGGAGCTCCTACAATGAGCAGTTCTTC
TRBJ1-4 | . | . | TRBV6-1 | CASSEQVVKLFF | TGTGCCAGCAGTGAGCAGGTGGTAAAACTGTTTTTT
TRBJ2-1 | . | . | TRBV5-4 | CASSLGAHPTYNEQFF | TGTGCCAGCAGCTTAGGGGCCCATCCTACCTACAATGAGCAGTTCTTC
TRBJ1-1 | . | . | TRBV2 | CASDEQGTNTEAFF | TGTGCCAGCGATGAACAGGGTACGAACACTGAAGCTTTCTTT
TRBJ1-2 | . | . | TRBV28 | CASSFDSRGYTF | TGTGCCAGCAGTTTTGACAGCAGGGGCTACACCTTC
TRBJ2-3 | . | . | TRBV5-1 | CASRTNGGPTDTQYF | TGCGCCAGCAGAACGAACGGGGGTCCGACAGATACGCAGTATTTT
TRBJ1-1 | . | few | TRBV28 | CASGDVNTEAFF | TGTGCCAGCGGGGACGTGAACACTGAAGCTTTCTTT
TRBJ1-1 | . | . | TRBV6-6 | CASSYGGRANTEAFF | TGTGCCAGCAGTTACGGGGGGCGCGCGAACACTGAAGCTTTCTTT
TRBJ2-2 | . | . | TRBV19 | CASSIVSGTGELFF | TGTGCCAGTAGTATAGTAAGCGGTACTGGGGAGCTGTTTTTT
TRBJ1-2 | . | . | TRBV28 | CASRAQGQNYGYTF | TGTGCCAGCAGGGCACAGGGACAAAACTATGGCTACACCTTC
TRBJ1-3 | TRBD1 | . | TRBV30 | CAWSVVPGGGNTIYF | TGTGCCTGGAGTGTAGTCCCAGGGGGTGGAAACACCATATATTTT
TRBJ2-7 | . | . | TRBV5-1 | CASSLLQGRYEQYF | TGCGCCAGCAGCTTGTTACAGGGACGGTACGAGCAGTACTTC
TRBJ2-7 | TRBD2 | . | TRBV10-3 | CAIIFSGGRYEQYF | TGTGCCATCATTTTTAGCGGGGGGAGGTACGAGCAGTACTTC
TRBJ2-5 | . | . | TRBV5-1 | CASSSGRTQETQYF | TGCGCCAGCAGCTCAGGACGGACTCAAGAGACCCAGTACTTC
TRBJ2-7 | TRBD1 | . | TRBV5-1 | CASTRTGGNEQYF | TGCGCCAGCACCCGGACAGGGGGTAACGAGCAGTACTTC
TRBJ1-1 | . | . | TRBV6-5 | CASSYSSGVNTEAFF | TGTGCCAGCAGTTACTCGTCAGGAGTGAACACTGAAGCTTTCTTT
TRBJ2-2 | . | . | TRBV6-4 | CASSATAGRGGELFF | TGTGCCAGCAGTGCCACGGCGGGGAGAGGCGGGGAGCTGTTTTTT
TRBJ2-7 | TRBD1 | . | TRBV11-2 | CASSTHGQEGYEQYF | TGTGCCAGCAGCACGCACGGACAGGAAGGTTACGAGCAGTACTTC
TRBJ2-5 | . | . | TRBV11-1 | CASSYGAQETQYF | TGTGCCAGCAGCTATGGGGCCCAAGAGACCCAGTACTTC
TRBJ1-2 | . | . | TRBV18 | CASSLGRNNYGYTF | TGTGCCAGCTCACTTGGCAGGAATAACTATGGCTACACCTTC
TRBJ1-2 | . | . | TRBV28 | CASRTRVYGYTF | TGTGCCAGCAGGACCCGGGTATATGGCTACACCTTC
TRBJ1-6 | . | . | TRBV7-8 | CASSLGHSLYNSPLHF | TGTGCCAGCAGCTTAGGGCACAGCCTGTATAATTCACCCCTCCACTTT
TRBJ2-5 | . | . | TRBV5-4 | CASSPGLPGETQYF | TGTGCCAGCAGCCCGGGGCTGCCTGGGGAGACCCAGTACTTC
TRBJ2-7 | . | . | TRBV29-1 | CSVLQDSYEQYF | TGCAGCGTCCTACAGGATTCCTACGAGCAGTACTTC
TRBJ2-7 | . | . | TRBV18 | CASSPLGEQYF | TGTGCCAGCTCACCTTTAGGGGAGCAGTACTTC
TRBJ2-3 | . | . | TRBV5-1 | CASSRGRDSSTDTQYF | TGCGCCAGCAGCAGGGGACGGGATTCTAGCACAGATACGCAGTATTTT
TRBJ2-7 | . | . | TRBV28 | CASSLDSPAYEQYF | TGTGCCAGCAGTTTAGACTCCCCGGCCTACGAGCAGTACTTC
TRBJ2-6 | . | . | TRBV6-5 | CAVWGANVLTF | TGTGCTGTCTGGGGGGCCAACGTCCTGACTTTC
TRBJ2-3 | . | . | TRBV5-4 | CASSDPGQERDTQYF | TGTGCCAGCAGCGATCCGGGACAAGAAAGGGATACGCAGTATTTT
TRBJ1-6 | . | . | TRBV9 | CASSVSPRDSPLHF | TGTGCCAGCAGCGTATCCCCTCGAGATTCACCCCTCCACTTT
TRBJ2-7 | TRBD1 | . | TRBV19 | CASSILGQATYEQYF | TGTGCCAGTAGTATATTGGGACAGGCAACCTACGAGCAGTACTTC
TRBJ1-1 | TRBD1 | . | TRBV9 | CASSPGGQDTEAFF | TGTGCCAGCAGCCCAGGGGGTCAGGACACTGAAGCTTTCTTT
TRBJ2-2 | TRBD2 | . | TRBV28 | CASGTSAPGELFF | TGTGCCTCCGGGACTAGCGCTCCCGGGGAGCTGTTTTTT
TRBJ1-2 | TRBD1 | . | TRBV10-3 | CAISESWDRGGYTF | TGTGCCATCAGTGAGTCGTGGGACAGGGGTGGCTACACCTTC
TRBJ2-5 | TRBD2 | . | TRBV5-6 | CASSPYMGGETQYF | TGTGCCAGCAGCCCCTATATGGGAGGGGAGACCCAGTACTTC
TRBJ2-4 | . | . | TRBV7-8 | CASSSPGLAKNIQYF | TGTGCCAGCAGCTCACCGGGCCTCGCCAAAAACATTCAGTACTTC
TRBJ1-2 | . | . | TRBV2 | CASRGVGYGYTF | TGTGCCAGCAGGGGCGTCGGCTATGGCTACACCTTC